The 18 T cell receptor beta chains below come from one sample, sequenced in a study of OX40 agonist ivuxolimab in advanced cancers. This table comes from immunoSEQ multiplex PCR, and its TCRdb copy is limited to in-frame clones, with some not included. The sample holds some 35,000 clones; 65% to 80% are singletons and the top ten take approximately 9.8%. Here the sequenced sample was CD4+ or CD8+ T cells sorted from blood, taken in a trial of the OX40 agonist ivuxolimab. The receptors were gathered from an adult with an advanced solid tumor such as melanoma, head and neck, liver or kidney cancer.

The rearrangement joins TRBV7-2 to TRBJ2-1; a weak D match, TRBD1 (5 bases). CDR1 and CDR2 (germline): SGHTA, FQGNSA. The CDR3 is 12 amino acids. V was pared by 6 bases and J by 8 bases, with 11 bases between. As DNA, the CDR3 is TGTGCCAGCAGTTCTACAGGCTATGAGCAGTTCTTC. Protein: CASSSTGYEQFF.

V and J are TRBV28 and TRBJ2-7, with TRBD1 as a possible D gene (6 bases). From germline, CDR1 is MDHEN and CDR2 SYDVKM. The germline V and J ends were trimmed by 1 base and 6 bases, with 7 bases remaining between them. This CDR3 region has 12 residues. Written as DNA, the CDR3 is TGTGCCAGCAGTTTATTAGGGGGCGAGCAGTACTTC. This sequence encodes CASSLLGGEQYF.

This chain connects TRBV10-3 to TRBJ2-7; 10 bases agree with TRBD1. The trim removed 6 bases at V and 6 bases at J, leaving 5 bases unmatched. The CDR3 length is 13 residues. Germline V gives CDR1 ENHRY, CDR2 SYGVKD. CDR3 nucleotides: TGTGCCATCAGAGGGACAGGGGACTCCGAGCAGTACTTC. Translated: CAIRGTGDSEQYF.

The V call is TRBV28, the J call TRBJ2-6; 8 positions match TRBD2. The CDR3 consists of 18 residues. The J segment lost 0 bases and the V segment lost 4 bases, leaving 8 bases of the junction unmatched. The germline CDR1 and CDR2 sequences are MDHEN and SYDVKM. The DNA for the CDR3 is TGTGCCAGCAGTTCCCTAGCGGGCGGGATCTCTGGGGCCAACGTCCTGACTTTC. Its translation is CASSSLAGGISGANVLTF.

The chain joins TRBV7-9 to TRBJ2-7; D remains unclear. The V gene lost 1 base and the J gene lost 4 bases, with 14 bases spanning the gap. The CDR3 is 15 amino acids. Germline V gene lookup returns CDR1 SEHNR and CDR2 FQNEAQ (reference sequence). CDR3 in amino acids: CASSLGGFPIYEQYF. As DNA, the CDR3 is TGTGCCAGCAGCTTAGGTGGGTTCCCAATATACGAGCAGTACTTC.

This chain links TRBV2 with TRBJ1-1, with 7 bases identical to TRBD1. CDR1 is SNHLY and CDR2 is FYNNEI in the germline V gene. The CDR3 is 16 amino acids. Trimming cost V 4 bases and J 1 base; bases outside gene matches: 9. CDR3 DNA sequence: TGTGCCAGCAGTGCACGACAGGGACCCCCGAACACTGAAGCTTTCTTT. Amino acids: CASSARQGPPNTEAFF.

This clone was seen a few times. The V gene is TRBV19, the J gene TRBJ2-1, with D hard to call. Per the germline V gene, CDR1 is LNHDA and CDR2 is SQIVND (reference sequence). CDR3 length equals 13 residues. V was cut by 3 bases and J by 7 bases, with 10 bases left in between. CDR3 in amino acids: CASSIGRSNEQFF. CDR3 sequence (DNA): TGTGCCAGTAGTATTGGACGGTCGAATGAGCAGTTCTTC.

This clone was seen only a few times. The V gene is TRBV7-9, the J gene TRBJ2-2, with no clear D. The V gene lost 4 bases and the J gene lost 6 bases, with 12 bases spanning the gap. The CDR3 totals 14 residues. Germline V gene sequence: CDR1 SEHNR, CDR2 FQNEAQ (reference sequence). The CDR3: CASSSRRESGELFF. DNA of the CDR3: TGTGCCAGCAGCTCCAGAAGGGAATCCGGGGAGCTGTTTTTT.

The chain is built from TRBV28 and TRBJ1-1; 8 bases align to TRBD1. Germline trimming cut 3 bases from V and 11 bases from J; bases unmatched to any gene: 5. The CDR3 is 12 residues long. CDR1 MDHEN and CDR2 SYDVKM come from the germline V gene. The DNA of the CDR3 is TGTGCCAGCAGTTTGGGGACAGGTGGGGCTTTCTTT. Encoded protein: CASSLGTGGAFF.

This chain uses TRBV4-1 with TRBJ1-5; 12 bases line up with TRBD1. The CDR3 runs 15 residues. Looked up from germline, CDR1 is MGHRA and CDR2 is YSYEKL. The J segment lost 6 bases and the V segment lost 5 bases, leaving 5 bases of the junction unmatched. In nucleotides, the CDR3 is TGCGCCAGCAGCGAGGGACAGGGGGCACGTCAGCCCCAGCATTTT. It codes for CASSEGQGARQPQHF.

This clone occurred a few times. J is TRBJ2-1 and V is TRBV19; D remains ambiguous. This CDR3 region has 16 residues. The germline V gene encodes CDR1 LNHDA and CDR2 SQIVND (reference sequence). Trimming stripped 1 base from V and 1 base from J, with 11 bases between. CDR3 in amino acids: CASSIGALLSYNEQFF. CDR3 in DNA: TGTGCCAGTAGTATAGGAGCCCTTCTGTCCTACAATGAGCAGTTCTTC.

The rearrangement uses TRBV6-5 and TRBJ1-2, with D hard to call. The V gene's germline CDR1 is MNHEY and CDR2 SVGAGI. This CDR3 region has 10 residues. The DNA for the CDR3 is TGTTCCGGCGATAACTATGGCTACACCTTC. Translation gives CSGDNYGYTF.

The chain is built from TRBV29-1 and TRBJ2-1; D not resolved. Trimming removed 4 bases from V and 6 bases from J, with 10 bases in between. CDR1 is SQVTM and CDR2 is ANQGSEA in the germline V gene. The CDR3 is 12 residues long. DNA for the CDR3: TGCAGCGTTGGGGATATAGGCAATGAGCAGTTCTTC. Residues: CSVGDIGNEQFF.

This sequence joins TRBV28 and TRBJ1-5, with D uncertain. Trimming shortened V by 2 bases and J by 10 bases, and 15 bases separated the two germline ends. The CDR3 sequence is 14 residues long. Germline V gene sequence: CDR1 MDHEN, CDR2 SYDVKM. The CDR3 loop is CASSLIRKDGPQHF. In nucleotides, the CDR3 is TGTGCCAGCAGTTTAATCAGGAAGGATGGACCCCAGCATTTT. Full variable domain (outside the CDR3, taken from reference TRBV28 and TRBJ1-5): DVKVTQSSRYLVKRTGEKVFLECVQDMDHENMFWYRQDPGLGLRLIYFSYDVKMKEKGDIPEGYSVSREKKERFSLILESASTNQTSMYLCASSLIRKDGPQHFGDGTRLSIL.

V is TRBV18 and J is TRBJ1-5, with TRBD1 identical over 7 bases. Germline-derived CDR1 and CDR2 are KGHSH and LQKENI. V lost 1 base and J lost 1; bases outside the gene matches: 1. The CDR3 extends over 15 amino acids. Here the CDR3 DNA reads TGTGCCAGCTCACCACAGGGGGCCAGCAATCAGCCCCAGCATTTT. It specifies CASSPQGASNQPQHF.

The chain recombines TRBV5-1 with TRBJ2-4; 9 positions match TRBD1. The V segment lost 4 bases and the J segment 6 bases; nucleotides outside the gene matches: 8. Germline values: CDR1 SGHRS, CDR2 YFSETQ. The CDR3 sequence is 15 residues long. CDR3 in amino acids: CASSLTGTGINIQYF. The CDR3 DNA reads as TGCGCCAGCAGCCTGACCGGGACAGGGATAAACATTCAGTACTTC.

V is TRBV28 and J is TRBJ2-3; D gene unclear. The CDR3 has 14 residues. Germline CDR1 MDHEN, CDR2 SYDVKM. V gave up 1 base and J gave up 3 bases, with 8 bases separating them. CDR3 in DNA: TGTGCCAGCAGTTTATCTGGGGTTACAGATACGCAGTATTTT. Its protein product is CASSLSGVTDTQYF.

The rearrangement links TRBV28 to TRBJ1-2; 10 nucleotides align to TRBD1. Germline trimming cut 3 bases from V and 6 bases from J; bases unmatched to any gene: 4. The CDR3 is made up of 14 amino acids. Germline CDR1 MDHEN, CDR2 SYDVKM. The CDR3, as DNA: TGTGCCAGCAGTTTCGACAGGGGGCGTGATGGCTACACCTTC. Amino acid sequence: CASSFDRGRDGYTF.